This passage covers 17 T cell receptor beta chains from one sample sequenced in a study of CD8 T cells in Susac syndrome. A quantity of about 0.5 to 1 ug RNA underwent reverse transcription using random hexamers. TCRdb analysed the immunoSEQ multiplex PCR reads with MiXCR anew, one entry per CDR3 protein. In the table there are more than 150,000 distinct CDR3 sequences, just over 90% of which are singletons. Sequenced material: CD4+ T cells from PBMCs. The receptors stem from a human donor in good health.

In regard to this clonotype: The junction departs from germline at one end; a sequencing error may be responsible. The genes are TRBV29-1 and TRBJ2-3; D may correspond to TRBD1 or TRBD2 (6 bases each). The CDR3 is 14 amino acids. Germline V gene lookup returns CDR1 SQVTM and CDR2 ANQGSEA. In DNA, the CDR3 is TGCAGCGTAGAAGGGGGGAAATCCACAGATACGCAGTATTTT. Encoded protein: CSVEGGKSTDTQYF.

The chain employs TRBV12-3 or TRBV12-4 and TRBJ2-5, with D tentatively TRBD1 (5 bases). This CDR3 has 11 residues. V shed 1 base and J shed 13 bases, with 10 bases lying between them. CDR3 sequence: CASSLGTRRYF. CDR3 sequence (DNA): TGTGCCAGCAGTTTAGGGACACGCCGGTACTTC.

The rearrangement uses TRBV5-1 and TRBJ1-6; weak D call: TRBD1 (5 bases). From germline, CDR1 is SGHRS and CDR2 YFSETQ. V was shortened by 3 bases and J by 5 bases, with 9 bases between the two germline ends. The CDR3 totals 14 residues. The CDR3 DNA reads TGCGCCAGCAGCTCGTCGACAGATAATTCACCCCTCCACTTT. It is translated as CASSSSTDNSPLHF.

This chain connects TRBV5-1 to TRBJ2-5, with 11 bases identical to TRBD1. Trimming took 0 bases from V and 4 from J; bases not matched to a gene: 14. The CDR3 spans 19 residues. Looked up from germline, CDR1 is SGHRS and CDR2 is YFSETQ. The CDR3 reads CASSLARRGTGGFGETQYF. Written as DNA, the CDR3 is TGCGCCAGCAGCTTGGCCAGAAGAGGGACAGGGGGTTTCGGAGAGACCCAGTACTTC.

This sequence joins TRBV18 and TRBJ1-1; D gene ambiguous. V lost 4 bases to trimming and J lost 1 base, with 10 bases between them. The CDR3 has 14 residues. CDR1 and CDR2 (germline): KGHSH, LQKENI. The DNA of the CDR3 is TGTGCCAGCTCACAAATGGACGGGAACACTGAAGCTTTCTTT. It is translated as CASSQMDGNTEAFF. Using reference TRBV18 and TRBJ1-1 for the parts outside the CDR3, the full variable domain is NAGVMQNPRHLVRRRGQEARLRCSPMKGHSHVYWYRQLPEEGLKFMVYLQKENIIDESGMPKERFSAEFPKEGPSILRIQQVVRGDSAAYFCASSQMDGNTEAFFGQGTRLTVV.

The chain employs TRBV4-1 and TRBJ2-3; D could derive from TRBD1 or TRBD2 (5 bases each). With 5 bases removed from V and 2 bases from J, the gap between germline ends came to 17 bases. The CDR3 sequence is 16 residues long. CDR1 and CDR2 from the germline V gene are MGHRA and YSYEKL. The CDR3 sequence: CASSLSTGTVTDTQYF. The CDR3 nucleotides are TGCGCCAGCAGCTTAAGCACGGGGACCGTCACAGATACGCAGTATTTT.

In this sample, this clonotype turned up once. This chain uses TRBV25-1 with TRBJ1-6; D might be TRBD1 (6 bases). In germline, CDR1 is MGHDK, CDR2 SYGVNS. CDR3 length: 13 residues. Deletions cut 3 bases from V and 10 bases from J, with 10 bases between. The CDR3 loop is CASSDQGTSPLHF. The CDR3 region has the DNA TGTGCCAGCAGTGACCAGGGGACGTCACCCCTCCACTTT. Based on the CDR3 plus reference TRBV25-1 and TRBJ1-6, the full variable domain is EADIYQTPRYLVIGTGKKITLECSQTMGHDKMYWYQQDPGMELHLIHYSYGVNSTEKGDLSSESTVSRIRTEHFPLTLESARPSHTSQYLCASSDQGTSPLHFGNGTRLTVT.

The CDR3 is CASSEHEGRNTIYF. CDR3 DNA: TGCGCCAGCAGCGAACATGAGGGGAGAAACACCATATATTTT. This sequence joins TRBV5-1 and TRBJ1-3; D might be TRBD1 (5 bases). Trimming removed 4 bases at V and 5 bases at J, with 13 bases between. There are 14 residues in the CDR3. The germline CDR1 and CDR2 sequences are SGHRS and YFSETQ. Together with reference TRBV5-1 and TRBJ1-3, the CDR3 gives the full variable domain: KAGVTQTPRYLIKTRGQQVTLSCSPISGHRSVSWYQQTPGQGLQFLFEYFSETQRNKGNFPGRFSGRQFSNSRSEMNVSTLELGDSALYLCASSEHEGRNTIYFGEGSWLTVV.

This chain links TRBV5-1 with TRBJ2-3; a weak D match, TRBD1 (6 bases). CDR1 and CDR2 from the germline V gene are SGHRS and YFSETQ. Trimming pared 0 bases from V and 3 bases from J, leaving 8 bases between. CDR3 size: 14 residues. The CDR3 nucleotides are TGCGCCAGCAGCTTGGAACAGGGAACAGATACGCAGTATTTT. Its translation is CASSLEQGTDTQYF.

The rearrangement uses TRBV6-2 or TRBV6-3 and TRBJ2-7; possible D gene TRBD1, 6 bases. This CDR3 has 15 residues. Trimming cost V 4 bases and J 1 base, with 14 bases left between them. From germline, CDR1 is MNHEY and CDR2 SVGEGT. The CDR3 region is CASSSETGGSYEQYF. The CDR3 nucleotides read TGTGCCAGCAGTTCCGAGACAGGAGGTTCCTACGAGCAGTACTTC.

This chain joins TRBV30 and TRBJ2-5, with D maybe TRBD1 (6 bases). Germline CDR1 reads GTSNPN; CDR2 reads SVGIG (reference sequence). Trimming removed 2 bases from V and 5 bases from J, with 9 bases in between. CDR3 size: 12 residues. DNA of the CDR3: TGTGCCTGGAGTCCCACAGGGGAGACCCAGTACTTC. It is translated as CAWSPTGETQYF.

Only a few counts were recorded for this clonotype. DNA of the CDR3: TGCAGCGCTCGGCCCTCTAGCGGGAGGGCCCAAGAGCAGTACTTC. Translation gives CSARPSSGRAQEQYF. This chain connects TRBV29-1 to TRBJ2-7; TRBD2 agrees at 12 bases. The CDR3 totals 15 residues. Trimming removed 7 bases from V and 7 bases from J; junction bases left unmatched: 14. Germline V gives CDR1 SQVTM, CDR2 ANQGSEA.

The gene calls are TRBV4-1 and TRBJ2-3; D might be TRBD1 or TRBD2, each matching 5 bases. Germline CDR1 and CDR2: MGHRA and YSYEKL. Trimming removed 2 bases from V and 1 base from J, with 7 bases in between. The CDR3 covers 14 residues. The CDR3 sequence: CASSQPGRTDTQYF. DNA for the CDR3: TGCGCCAGCAGCCAACCGGGGCGCACAGATACGCAGTATTTT.

The gene calls are TRBV5-4 and TRBJ2-5; TRBD2 matches 9 bases. CDR3 size: 17 residues. Trimming took 3 bases from V and 4 from J; bases not matched to a gene: 13. Germline V gene lookup returns CDR1 SGHNT and CDR2 YYREEE (reference sequence). The CDR3 nucleotides read TGTGCCAGCAGCTCCGTGCATGGGCGGGAGGGGCGAGAGACCCAGTACTTC. Translation gives CASSSVHGREGRETQYF.

The chain links TRBV19 to TRBJ2-7, with TRBD2 as a possible D gene (5 bases). The CDR3 runs 13 residues. The V and J ends lost 3 bases and 6 bases respectively, with 12 bases between them. CDR1 is LNHDA and CDR2 is SQIVND in the germline V gene (reference sequence). Here the CDR3 reads CASSILESGEQYF. CDR3 nucleotide sequence: TGTGCCAGTAGTATCTTGGAGAGCGGCGAGCAGTACTTC.

The chain combines TRBV20-1 with TRBJ2-2; 9 bases agree with TRBD1. The CDR3 runs 18 residues. The J segment lost 0 bases and the V segment lost 2 bases, leaving 10 bases of the junction unmatched. Germline V gene lookup returns CDR1 DFQATT and CDR2 SNEGSKA (reference sequence). The CDR3 coding sequence is TGCAGTGCTAGACTCCCCGCAGGACAGGGGCCGAACACCGGGGAGCTGTTTTTT. Translating gives CSARLPAGQGPNTGELFF.

The rearrangement joins TRBV19 to TRBJ1-5; 7 positions match TRBD1. Losses at the gene ends were 5 bases for V and 4 bases for J; bases not matched to a gene: 8. The CDR3 spans 15 residues. Germline V gene lookup returns CDR1 LNHDA and CDR2 SQIVND (reference sequence). CDR3 DNA: TGTGCCAGTAGTGCCCGACAGGGAGCGAATCAGCCCCAGCATTTT. Amino acid sequence: CASSARQGANQPQHF.